This passage covers 25 T cell receptor beta chains from one sample sequenced in a study of graft-versus-host responses after intestinal transplantation. With around 200,000 irradiated, violet-dye-labeled stimulator cells, around 200,000 CFSE-labeled responder cells were plated. Sequencing used immunoSEQ multiplex PCR; TCRdb keeps in-frame clones, though not all of them. In the table there are tens of thousands of clones, roughly 30% of which are singletons. Sequencing was performed on alloreactive CD8+ T cells from a mixed lymphocyte reaction culture, taken before intestinal transplant. Subset of the sample: CFSE-low proliferating T cells sorted from roughly six-day pre-transplant mixed lymphocyte reaction (GvH or HvG direction). These receptors originate from a human patient who received an intestinal transplant.

This clone showed up just a few times. This chain links TRBV6-9 with TRBJ2-1; tentative D call: TRBD1 (5 bases). V was trimmed by 6 bases and J by 6 bases, leaving 21 bases between them. The CDR3 consists of 16 residues. CDR1 is MNHGY, CDR2 SVAAGI, per germline. CDR3 sequence reads: CASRPTRVTRANEQFF. As DNA, the CDR3 is TGTGCCAGCAGACCCACCAGGGTCACCCGGGCCAATGAGCAGTTCTTC.

This clone was detected a few times. The rearrangement joins TRBV21-1 to TRBJ2-5. TRBV21-1 is listed as a pseudogene. This CDR3 has 16 residues. CDR3 residues: CASSRGRGERQETQYF. DNA for the CDR3: TGTGCCAGCAGCCGAGGGCGAGGGGAGCGCCAAGAGACCCAGTACTTC.

The rearrangement links TRBV7-6 to TRBJ2-7; D possibly uses TRBD1 or TRBD2 (5 bases each). This CDR3 is built from 14 residues. Trimming shortened V by 1 base and J by 2 bases, and 9 bases separated the two germline ends. Germline CDR1 and CDR2: SGHVS and FNYEAQ. The CDR3 sequence is CASSLGGSAYEQYF. The CDR3 DNA reads as TGTGCCAGCAGCTTAGGGGGGTCTGCCTACGAGCAGTACTTC.

This sequence joins TRBV30 and TRBJ2-1; 14 positions agree with TRBD2. CDR1 is GTSNPN, CDR2 SVGIG, per germline (reference sequence). V trimming: 0 bases; J trimming: 4 bases; junction bases outside the gene matches: 8. This CDR3 is built from 18 residues. DNA of the CDR3: TGTGCCTGGAGTGTAGGGACTAGCGGGAGTGGGCCTTACAATGAGCAGTTCTTC. This gives the protein CAWSVGTSGSGPYNEQFF.

This clone was seen more than once but under ten times. The chain combines TRBV6-6 with TRBJ1-3; D remains ambiguous. The germline V gene has CDR1 MNHNY and CDR2 SVGAGI (reference sequence). With 2 bases removed from V and 2 bases from J, the gap between germline ends came to 7 bases. This CDR3 comprises 14 residues. CDR3 sequence reads: CASSYPAAGNTIYF. DNA of the CDR3: TGTGCCAGCAGTTACCCGGCTGCTGGAAACACCATATATTTT.

In this sample, this clone turned up a few times. V gene TRBV9 combines with J gene TRBJ2-1, with 10 positions matching TRBD2. Germline CDR1 and CDR2: SGDLS and YYNGEE. The CDR3 sequence is 16 residues long. V lost 1 base to trimming and J lost 7 bases; unmatched junction nucleotides: 8. CDR3 nucleotides: TGTGCCAGCAGCGTACTTGGTAGCGGGAGGATGAATGAGCAGTTCTTC. It translates to CASSVLGSGRMNEQFF. Combining the CDR3 with reference TRBV9 and TRBJ2-1 gives the whole variable domain DSGVTQTPKHLITATGQRVTLRCSPRSGDLSVYWYQQSLDQGLQFLIQYYNGEERAKGNILERFSAQQFPDLHSELNLSSLELGDSALYFCASSVLGSGRMNEQFFGPGTRLTVL.

The CDR3 nucleotides read TGCAGCGTTGACCGGGGGGCCGACTTTGAGCAGTTCTTC. Protein sequence: CSVDRGADFEQFF. The chain joins TRBV29-1 to TRBJ2-1; D is perhaps TRBD2 (7 bases). The V and J ends lost 3 bases and 9 bases respectively, with 15 bases between them. The CDR3 runs 13 residues. Per the germline V gene, CDR1 is SQVTM and CDR2 is ANQGSEA.

This clone is medium-sized by share. The J gene is TRBJ2-7, the V gene TRBV29-1, with 8 bases lining up with TRBD2. The germline CDR1 and CDR2 sequences are SQVTM and ANQGSEA. The V segment lost 6 bases and the J segment 3 bases; nucleotides outside the gene matches: 7. CDR3 size: 13 residues. The CDR3 DNA reads TGCAGCGTCCACGGCGGGACTAGCTACGAGCAGTACTTC. Its translation is CSVHGGTSYEQYF.

This rearrangement joins TRBV6-5 to TRBJ2-2, with TRBD2 matching over 8 bases. This CDR3 has 16 residues. Losses at the gene ends were 0 bases for V and 10 bases for J; bases not matched to a gene: 10. Germline V gene lookup returns CDR1 MNHEY and CDR2 SVGAGI. CDR3 sequence (DNA): TGTGCCAGCAGTTACTCGCCAAGCGGGAGAGCGGAGGAGCTGTTTTTT. Its protein product is CASSYSPSGRAEELFF.

J is TRBJ2-7 and V is TRBV5-1, with D unclear. CDR1 and CDR2 (germline): SGHRS, YFSETQ. V dropped 0 bases and J dropped 0 bases, with 7 bases sitting between them. The CDR3 spans 14 residues. The chain's CDR3 is CASSLVGDSYEQYF. The DNA of the CDR3 is TGCGCCAGCAGCTTGGTAGGCGACTCCTACGAGCAGTACTTC.

V is TRBV6-5 and J is TRBJ1-2; the D is unclear. CDR1 is MNHEY and CDR2 is SVGAGI in the germline V gene. This CDR3 comprises 14 residues. Between the trimmed V and J ends, which lost 0 bases and 3 bases, there was a span of 8 bases. The CDR3 sequence is CASSYSSVYYGYTF. CDR3 in DNA: TGTGCCAGCAGTTACTCGTCGGTCTACTATGGCTACACCTTC.

CDR3: CASSLGGAGVQYF. The CDR3 DNA follows: TGTGCCAGCAGCTTAGGTGGGGCGGGGGTGCAGTACTTC. The chain combines TRBV7-6 with TRBJ2-7; the match to TRBD2 covers 7 bases. The V gene's germline CDR1 is SGHVS and CDR2 FNYEAQ. The CDR3 runs 13 residues. Losses at the gene ends were 1 base for V and 9 bases for J; bases not matched to a gene: 6.

This clone occurred a few times. Other DNA sequences within the sample encode an identical CDR3. The chain links TRBV7-6 to TRBJ2-3; the D gene is possibly TRBD1 (5 bases). The germline V gene has CDR1 SGHVS and CDR2 FNYEAQ. The ends were cut back, 2 bases at V and 1 base at J, with 7 bases in the middle. The CDR3 has 14 amino acids. CDR3 coding DNA: TGTGCCAGCAGCTTATTAGGGGGCACAGATACGCAGTATTTT. It translates to CASSLLGGTDTQYF.

The CDR3 nucleotides are TGTGCCAGCAGCTCGTGGACAGGAGGCAATCAGCCCCAGCATTTT. Amino acids: CASSSWTGGNQPQHF. The chain recombines TRBV7-2 with TRBJ1-5, with TRBD1 matching over 7 bases. V lost 4 bases and J lost 2; bases outside the gene matches: 5. This CDR3 contains 15 residues. Germline V gives CDR1 SGHTA, CDR2 FQGNSA.

V and J are TRBV13 and TRBJ1-1; TRBD1 aligns across 7 bases. This CDR3 contains 19 residues. The J segment lost 0 bases and the V segment lost 4 bases, leaving 17 bases of the junction unmatched. Germline values: CDR1 PRHDT, CDR2 FYEKMQ (reference sequence). CDR3 amino acids: CASSYRPGRGPGVNTEAFF. DNA for the CDR3: TGTGCCAGCAGCTATAGGCCCGGGAGGGGGCCGGGGGTGAACACTGAAGCTTTCTTT.

V gene TRBV7-9 combines with J gene TRBJ1-1; D is unresolved. CDR1 is SEHNR, CDR2 FQNEAQ, per germline (reference sequence). The CDR3 is 12 amino acids. V lost 0 bases and J lost 5, with 4 bases in between. The CDR3 sequence: CASSLAGTEAFF. For the CDR3, the DNA is TGTGCCAGCAGCTTAGCAGGGACTGAAGCTTTCTTT. Complete variable domain (other parts from reference TRBV7-9 and TRBJ1-1): DTGVSQNPRHKITKRGQNVTFRCDPISEHNRLYWYRQTLGQGPEFLTYFQNEAQLEKSRLLSDRFSAERPKGSFSTLEIQRTEQGDSAMYLCASSLAGTEAFFGQGTRLTVV.

This clone was seen more than once but under ten times. The chain couples TRBV9 to TRBJ1-5; D not certain. Germline assignment: CDR1 SGDLS and CDR2 YYNGEE. CDR3 size: 14 residues. The germline V and J ends were trimmed by 0 bases and 5 bases, with 9 bases remaining between them. The CDR3 here is CASSVGSDHQPQHF. In DNA, the CDR3 is TGTGCCAGCAGCGTAGGTTCGGATCATCAGCCCCAGCATTTT.

This clone is labeled medium-sized. The chain has TRBV5-4 and TRBJ1-2; maybe TRBD1 (6 bases). With 4 bases removed from V and 0 bases from J, the gap between germline ends came to 13 bases. CDR1 SGHNT and CDR2 YYREEE come from the germline V gene (reference sequence). The CDR3 length is 15 residues. Here the CDR3 DNA reads TGTGCCAGCAGCCCCGGGAACAGGGCTAACTATGGCTACACCTTC. This sequence encodes CASSPGNRANYGYTF.

The chain combines TRBV4-2 with TRBJ2-7; a possible D gene is TRBD2 (6 bases). CDR3 size: 18 residues. The V gene's germline CDR1 is LGHNA and CDR2 YNFKEQ. V was shortened by 0 bases and J by 5 bases, with 23 bases between the two germline ends. The CDR3 nucleotides read TGTGCCAGCAGCCAAGAGTCTTCCGGAGGGAGGCCTCTCGACGAGCAGTACTTC. It specifies CASSQESSGGRPLDEQYF.

This clone occurred a few times. V is TRBV5-4 and J is TRBJ2-3; the D is unclear. The V end lost 2 bases, the J end lost 0 bases, and 10 bases lay between the germline ends. This CDR3 contains 15 residues. The germline CDR1 and CDR2 sequences are SGHNT and YYREEE (reference sequence). CDR3 sequence: CASSFFGSSTDTQYF. The CDR3 coding sequence is TGTGCCAGCAGCTTTTTTGGGTCTAGCACAGATACGCAGTATTTT.

This chain joins TRBV10-2 and TRBJ2-5; 11 nucleotides align to TRBD1. The assigned J gene may be wrong: the sequence end matches TRBJ2-7 better. The CDR3 runs 13 residues. Germline V gene data show CDR1 as WSHSY and CDR2 as SAAADI. CDR3 loop: CASTWTGGDEQYF. The CDR3 DNA sequence: TGCGCCAGCACGTGGACAGGGGGCGACGAGCAGTACTTC.

The V and J genes are TRBV4-1 and TRBJ2-7; D might be TRBD1 or TRBD2, each matching 6 bases. The CDR3 contains 16 residues. CDR1 is MGHRA, CDR2 YSYEKL, per germline. Trimming cost V 1 base and J 6 bases, with 19 bases left between them. Here the CDR3 reads CASSQVAGGRQGEQYF. For the CDR3, the DNA is TGCGCCAGCAGCCAAGTTGCCGGGGGCAGGCAGGGCGAGCAGTACTTC.

This clone came up a few times. The chain couples TRBV19 to TRBJ2-1, with D hard to call. This CDR3 has 12 residues. Germline loops: CDR1 LNHDA, CDR2 SQIVND (reference sequence). Trimming shortened V by 5 bases and J by 4 bases, and 6 bases separated the two germline ends. The DNA for the CDR3 is TGTGCCAGTAGTTCCTTTTACAATGAGCAGTTCTTC. It encodes CASSSFYNEQFF. The whole variable domain, remainder taken from reference TRBV19 and TRBJ2-1, is DGGITQSPKYLFRKEGQNVTLSCEQNLNHDAMYWYRQDPGQGLRLIYYSQIVNDFQKGDIAEGYSVSREKKESFPLTVTSAQKNPTAFYLCASSSFYNEQFFGPGTRLTVL.

This clone was recorded a few times. V is TRBV13 and J is TRBJ2-3; possibly TRBD2 for D (6 bases). V lost 5 bases and J lost 6, with 15 bases in between. This CDR3 has 14 residues. Germline loops: CDR1 PRHDT, CDR2 FYEKMQ (reference sequence). The CDR3 sequence is CASSPPAGGDTQYF. CDR3 bases: TGTGCCAGCAGCCCGCCGGCAGGAGGGGATACGCAGTATTTT.

The table lists this clone with a few counts. V is TRBV9 and J is TRBJ2-1, with D tentatively TRBD1 or TRBD2 (6 bases each). From germline, CDR1 is SGDLS and CDR2 YYNGEE. V gave up 8 bases and J gave up 6 bases, with 18 bases separating them. The CDR3 is made up of 14 amino acids. Written as DNA, the CDR3 is TGTGCCAGTGGAGACGTCGGGGGCTCCAATGAGCAGTTCTTC. Its protein product is CASGDVGGSNEQFF.